These 17 T cell receptor beta chains share one sample of origin, sequenced in a study of T-cell reconstitution after alpha-beta-depleted transplantation in children. Preparation of the TCRbeta library was carried out with unique molecular identifiers. TCRdb re-called the PCR reads with MiXCR, one entry per CDR3 protein. The sample has around 480,000 distinct CDR3 sequences, over 25% seen once. The source material was PBMCs from the stem cell graft donor, sampled from the stem cell graft. All receptors come from a human donor who donated a stem cell graft to a child with aplastic anemia.

The V and J genes are TRBV2 and TRBJ2-1; D unclear. The germline V and J ends were trimmed by 9 bases and 1 base, with 7 bases remaining between them. Germline CDR1 is SNHLY and CDR2 is FYNNEI. This CDR3 has 12 amino acids. CDR3 residues: CASVRSYNEQFF. DNA of the CDR3: TGTGCCAGTGTAAGGTCCTACAATGAGCAGTTCTTC.

The chain uses TRBV6-1 and TRBJ1-1, with D hard to call. The V gene lost 4 bases and the J gene lost 4 bases, with 10 bases spanning the gap. The CDR3 runs to 13 residues. Germline V CDR1 and CDR2: MNHNS, SASEGT. CDR3 nucleotide sequence: TGTGCCAGCAGTGTGGGCTGGGGCACTGAAGCTTTCTTT. As protein: CASSVGWGTEAFF.

This clonotype appeared a few times. The gene calls are TRBV2 and TRBJ2-1; 14 positions agree with TRBD2. CDR1 is SNHLY and CDR2 is FYNNEI in the germline V gene. V was pared by 2 bases and J by 15 bases, with 9 bases of the junction left unmatched. The CDR3 is made up of 15 amino acids. The CDR3 protein is CASSEKRTSGGSWFF. The CDR3 bases are TGTGCCAGCAGTGAAAAGAGGACTAGCGGGGGGAGCTGGTTCTTC.

The chain joins TRBV12-3 or TRBV12-4 to TRBJ2-1; perhaps TRBD2 as D (5 bases). With 4 bases removed from V and 7 bases from J, the gap between germline ends came to 26 bases. The CDR3 runs to 18 residues. CDR3 sequence (DNA): TGTGCCAGCAGTTCCTTAAGTCGGCTAGATTGGACTTGGAATGAGCAGTTCTTC. Translated: CASSSLSRLDWTWNEQFF.

A few counts support this clonotype. This chain connects TRBV29-1 to TRBJ1-2, with D possibly being TRBD1 (6 bases). The CDR3 is 9 residues long. The V gene lost 1 base and the J gene lost 14 bases, with 8 bases spanning the gap. In germline, CDR1 is SQVTM, CDR2 ANQGSEA. The CDR3 nucleotides are TGCAGCGTTGAAGGGGGGCAAACCTTC. Encoded protein: CSVEGGQTF.

This clonotype was observed a few times. This chain uses TRBV29-1 with TRBJ1-6, with 10 bases identical to TRBD1. From germline, CDR1 is SQVTM and CDR2 ANQGSEA. V lost 5 bases to trimming and J lost 7 bases; unmatched junction nucleotides: 2. CDR3 length: 13 amino acids. CDR3 sequence (DNA): TGCAGCGTTAGACAGGGGGCAAATTCACCCCTCCACTTT. It is translated as CSVRQGANSPLHF.

The V gene is TRBV9, the J gene TRBJ2-5; 12 bases match TRBD2. Per the germline V gene, CDR1 is SGDLS and CDR2 is YYNGEE. Trimming removed 4 bases from V and 1 base from J; junction bases left unmatched: 5. There are 16 residues in the CDR3. The CDR3 sequence: CASSSGLAGLQETQYF. In DNA, the CDR3 is TGTGCCAGCAGCTCGGGACTAGCGGGCCTCCAAGAGACCCAGTACTTC.

The gene calls are TRBV28 and TRBJ2-4; 15 bases agree with TRBD2. J lost 7 bases, V lost 4 bases, and 5 bases had no gene match. CDR1 is MDHEN, CDR2 SYDVKM, per germline. The CDR3 contains 16 residues. CDR3 coding DNA: TGTGCCAGCAGTTCCCCCGGGACTAGCGGGAGGAACATTCAGTACTTC. Amino acid sequence: CASSSPGTSGRNIQYF.

This clonotype occurred a few times. The chain carries TRBV9 and TRBJ2-5, with 7 bases matching TRBD1. CDR1 is SGDLS and CDR2 is YYNGEE in the germline V gene. CDR3 length: 15 amino acids. Trimming cost V 3 bases and J 2 bases; bases outside gene matches: 7. The chain's CDR3 is CASSALGGRQETQYF. The CDR3 DNA sequence: TGTGCCAGCAGCGCCCTAGGGGGCCGACAAGAGACCCAGTACTTC.

The gene calls are TRBV5-1 and TRBJ2-3, with D perhaps matching TRBD1 (7 bases). CDR1 and CDR2 (germline): SGHRS, YFSETQ. This CDR3 has 14 amino acids. CDR3 nucleotides: TGCGCAGTCCGCCAGGGGGGCCTCACAGATACGCAGTATTTT. Amino acid sequence: CAVRQGGLTDTQYF. Variable domain in full (rest from reference TRBV5-1 and TRBJ2-3): KAGVTQTPRYLIKTRGQQVTLSCSPISGHRSVSWYQQTPGQGLQFLFEYFSETQRNKGNFPGRFSGRQFSNSRSEMNVSTLELGDSALYLCAVRQGGLTDTQYFGPGTRLTVL.

This clonotype was recorded a few times. The J gene is TRBJ1-1, the V gene TRBV6-4; tentative D call: TRBD1 (5 bases). This CDR3 comprises 14 residues. The germline V and J ends were trimmed by 3 bases and 1 base, with 9 bases remaining between them. The germline gives CDR1 MRHNA, CDR2 SNTAGT. The CDR3 loop is CASSEGTANTEAFF. For the CDR3, the DNA is TGTGCCAGCAGTGAGGGGACGGCGAACACTGAAGCTTTCTTT.

This clonotype was seen a few times. The genes are TRBV12-3 or TRBV12-4 and TRBJ2-3; TRBD2 matches at 7 bases. CDR3 length equals 15 residues. J gave up 2 bases and V 3 bases, and 5 bases lay outside the gene matches. CDR3 coding DNA: TGTGCCAGCAGTTTTGGGCTAGCGGTCACAGATACGCAGTATTTT. Translation: CASSFGLAVTDTQYF.

The chain is built from TRBV29-1 and TRBJ1-1, with 8 nucleotides matching TRBD1. CDR1 and CDR2 from the germline V gene are SQVTM and ANQGSEA. With 1 base clipped from V and 7 bases from J, the junction kept 8 bases outside the gene matches. The CDR3 totals 14 residues. CDR3 DNA sequence: TGCAGCGTTGAAGGGCGAGGGACAGGTTTTGAAGCTTTCTTT. Its translation is CSVEGRGTGFEAFF.

The chain recombines TRBV28 with TRBJ2-2; 8 positions match TRBD2. CDR3 length: 16 amino acids. Trimming took 3 bases from V and 4 from J; bases not matched to a gene: 7. The germline V gene has CDR1 MDHEN and CDR2 SYDVKM. As DNA, the CDR3 is TGTGCCAGCAGTTTTGAACGGGAGGGCCCCACCGGGGAGCTGTTTTTT. Translation gives CASSFEREGPTGELFF.

The chain recombines TRBV7-2 with TRBJ2-1; D could derive from TRBD1 or TRBD2 (5 bases each). The CDR3 totals 17 residues. Germline V gene lookup returns CDR1 SGHTA and CDR2 FQGNSA. Trimming left V 5 bases short and J 7 bases short, with 24 bases between. The CDR3 loop reads CASSPGWSEERGNEQFF. The CDR3 bases are TGTGCCAGCAGCCCAGGGTGGAGCGAGGAGAGAGGGAATGAGCAGTTCTTC.

The chain is built from TRBV5-5 and TRBJ2-3; 9 bases match TRBD1. V shed 1 base, J shed 0 bases, and the junction held 3 bases outside the gene matches. From germline, CDR1 is SGHKS and CDR2 YYEKEE (reference sequence). This CDR3 comprises 16 residues. The CDR3 reads CASSLIGTGSTDTQYF. In DNA form, the CDR3 reads TGTGCCAGCAGCTTGATCGGGACAGGGAGCACAGATACGCAGTATTTT. Variable domain in full (rest from reference TRBV5-5 and TRBJ2-3): DAGVTQSPTHLIKTRGQQVTLRCSPISGHKSVSWYQQVLGQGPQFIFQYYEKEERGRGNFPDRFSARQFPNYSSELNVNALLLGDSALYLCASSLIGTGSTDTQYFGPGTRLTVL.

This clonotype was detected ten times or more. This chain uses TRBV29-1 with TRBJ2-1, with 12 bases lining up with TRBD1. There are 14 residues in the CDR3. The V gene end was trimmed by 3 bases and the J gene end by 9 bases; junction bases not matched to a gene: 6. From germline, CDR1 is SQVTM and CDR2 ANQGSEA. The CDR3: CSVEGQGARGEQFF. The DNA for the CDR3 is TGCAGCGTTGAGGGACAGGGGGCGAGGGGTGAGCAGTTCTTC.